This entry lists 24 T cell receptor beta chains sequenced from one sample in a study of blood T cell repertoires in COVID-19. TCRdb's copy holds only in-frame clones and misses some; the assay was immunoSEQ multiplex PCR. The table records some 250,000 clones, over 70% of them present only once. Input material: peripheral blood. The origin of the receptors is a woman of 80 years or more with acute or convalescent COVID-19.

This chain joins TRBV3-1 (or the pseudogene TRBV3-2) and TRBJ1-2, with 7 bases that match TRBD1. Trimming at V came to 0 bases and at J to 8 bases, leaving 12 bases not matched to a gene. The length of the CDR3 is 16 residues. The germline CDR1 and CDR2 sequences are LGHDT and YNNKEL (reference sequence). DNA of the CDR3: TGTGCCAGCAGCCAAGAGGGAGGTTTTACAGGGGAAGGCTACACCTTC. Translating it yields CASSQEGGFTGEGYTF.

The J gene is TRBJ1-3, the V gene TRBV9; no clear D. Germline V CDR1 and CDR2: SGDLS, YYNGEE. This CDR3 has 16 amino acids. The germline V and J ends were trimmed by 0 bases and 0 bases, with 10 bases remaining between them. DNA for the CDR3: TGTGCCAGCAGCGTAGATGTCGGGAGCTCTGGAAACACCATATATTTT. It translates to CASSVDVGSSGNTIYF.

The rearrangement uses TRBV6-4 and TRBJ2-1, with TRBD2 identical over 9 bases. V dropped 4 bases and J dropped 5; count of bases not matched to a gene: 6. Germline V gene lookup returns CDR1 MRHNA and CDR2 SNTAGT. The CDR3 loop spans 15 amino acids. CDR3 region: CASSVAGGRNNEQFF. In DNA, the CDR3 is TGTGCCAGCAGTGTGGCGGGGGGGCGGAACAATGAGCAGTTCTTC.

V usage is TRBV10-2 and J usage is TRBJ1-2; D may be TRBD1 (6 bases). The ends were cut back, 3 bases at V and 7 bases at J, with 15 bases in the middle. Germline V gene sequence: CDR1 WSHSY, CDR2 SAAADI. This CDR3 has 14 residues. This chain's CDR3 is CASSEARTAGGYTF. The CDR3 nucleotides are TGCGCCAGCAGTGAAGCGCGGACAGCAGGTGGCTACACCTTC.

The chain employs TRBV5-4 and TRBJ2-5; D not resolved. V was trimmed by 0 bases and J by 4 bases, leaving 13 bases between them. Germline V lookup: CDR1 SGHNT, CDR2 YYREEE (reference sequence). This CDR3 has 15 amino acids. CDR3 protein: CASSLATVRRETQYF. In DNA form, the CDR3 reads TGTGCCAGCAGCTTGGCGACCGTAAGGAGAGAGACCCAGTACTTC. Looking up the rest from reference TRBV5-4 and TRBJ2-5 gives the full variable domain: ETGVTQSPTHLIKTRGQQVTLRCSSQSGHNTVSWYQQALGQGPQFIFQYYREEENGRGNFPPRFSGLQFPNYSSELNVNALELDDSALYLCASSLATVRRETQYFGPGTRLLVL.

In this sample, this clone turned up once. The genes are TRBV6-4 and TRBJ2-3; a possible D gene is TRBD2 (6 bases). Germline CDR1 reads MRHNA; CDR2 reads SNTAGT. The CDR3 consists of 14 residues. Trimming removed 2 bases from V and 7 bases from J, with 13 bases in between. The CDR3 protein is CASSDGGARNTQYF. The DNA for the CDR3 is TGTGCCAGCAGTGACGGCGGGGCGCGAAATACGCAGTATTTT.

This clone occurred a few times. The chain joins TRBV7-6 to TRBJ1-6; 10 positions match TRBD1. Germline V gives CDR1 SGHVS, CDR2 FNYEAQ. The CDR3 has 14 residues. V shed 5 bases, J shed 9 bases, and the junction held 4 bases outside the gene matches. The CDR3 DNA is TGTGCCAGCAGCCCGGGACAGGGGAGTTCACCCCTCCACTTT. Translating gives CASSPGQGSSPLHF.

This chain connects TRBV15 to TRBJ2-7, with unresolved D. The V and J ends lost 2 bases and 7 bases respectively, with 9 bases between them. CDR1 is LNHNV, CDR2 YYDKDF, per germline (reference sequence). This CDR3 spans 12 amino acids. The CDR3 nucleotides read TGTGCCACCAGCAGACAGGATTCAGAGCAGTACTTC. This codes for CATSRQDSEQYF. The full variable domain, completed using reference TRBV15 and TRBJ2-7, is DAMVIQNPRYQVTQFGKPVTLSCSQTLNHNVMYWYQQKSSQAPKLLFHYYDKDFNNEADTPDNFQSRRPNTSFCFLDIRSPGLGDTAMYLCATSRQDSEQYFGPGTRLTVT.

The chain links TRBV7-9 to TRBJ1-5, with 7 bases fitting TRBD1. Germline V gives CDR1 SEHNR, CDR2 FQNEAQ (reference sequence). The CDR3 is 15 amino acids. The trim removed 5 bases at V and 1 base at J, leaving 5 bases unmatched. CDR3 amino acids: CASSPGTASNQPQHF. The CDR3 bases are TGTGCCAGCAGCCCTGGGACAGCGAGCAATCAGCCCCAGCATTTT.

The chain links TRBV28 to TRBJ1-2; tentative D call: TRBD1 (6 bases). Germline V lookup: CDR1 MDHEN, CDR2 SYDVKM. This CDR3 spans 16 amino acids. V lost 4 bases to trimming and J lost 4 bases, with 19 bases between them. The CDR3 DNA reads TGTGCCAGCAGTTCTCCCCTGGGGGGGCAGGGCTATGGCTACACCTTC. It codes for CASSSPLGGQGYGYTF.

This clone was observed a handful of times. One junction end does not reproduce the germline sequence, and a read error may be involved. The genes are TRBV28 and TRBJ2-1; TRBD2 agrees at 11 bases. Germline V gene data show CDR1 as MDHEN and CDR2 as SYDVKM. The CDR3 sequence is 17 residues long. The CDR3 DNA follows: TGTGCCAGCAGTCCCGCCGGGACTAGCGGAGCCTACAATGAACAGTTCTTC. Its protein product is CASSPAGTSGAYNEQFF.

The chain joins TRBV5-1 to TRBJ1-1; D is ambiguous. In germline, CDR1 is SGHRS, CDR2 YFSETQ. CDR3 length: 13 residues. V was shortened by 2 bases and J by 1 base, with 6 bases between the two germline ends. In DNA form, the CDR3 reads TGCGCCAGCAGCTTAACTGCGAACACTGAAGCTTTCTTT. It encodes CASSLTANTEAFF.

V is TRBV7-2 and J is TRBJ2-3; the D gene is possibly TRBD1 (6 bases). V lost 2 bases to trimming and J lost 1 base, with 10 bases between them. The CDR3 runs to 15 residues. Germline V gene sequence: CDR1 SGHTA, CDR2 FQGNSA. CDR3: CASSLQGPGTDTQYF. The CDR3 DNA reads TGTGCCAGCAGCTTACAGGGGCCTGGCACAGATACGCAGTATTTT. Based on the CDR3 plus reference TRBV7-2 and TRBJ2-3, the full variable domain is GAGVSQSPSNKVTEKGKDVELRCDPISGHTALYWYRQSLGQGLEFLIYFQGNSAPDKSGLPSDRFSAERTGGSVSTLTIQRTQQEDSAVYLCASSLQGPGTDTQYFGPGTRLTVL.

The V call is TRBV7-2, the J call TRBJ1-2, with a tentative D call TRBD1 (6 bases). The CDR3 is made up of 15 amino acids. Trimming removed 5 bases from V and 4 bases from J, with 17 bases in between. CDR1 is SGHTA, CDR2 FQGNSA, per germline. CDR3 DNA sequence: TGTGCCAGCAGCCCTCGACAGGTTAATATCTATGGCTACACCTTC. Its translation is CASSPRQVNIYGYTF.

This chain uses TRBV27 with TRBJ2-7; D possibly corresponds to TRBD1 (7 bases). The germline gives CDR1 MNHEY, CDR2 SMNVEV (reference sequence). The CDR3 totals 13 residues. V lost 2 bases, J lost 4 bases, and 9 bases lay in between. This chain's CDR3 is CASSLQGGYEQYF. The DNA for the CDR3 is TGTGCCAGCAGTTTACAGGGGGGATACGAGCAGTACTTC.

The chain combines TRBV5-4 with TRBJ2-2; 8 bases align to TRBD2. Germline CDR1 reads SGHNT; CDR2 reads YYREEE (reference sequence). There are 15 residues in the CDR3. With 5 bases clipped from V and 4 bases from J, the junction kept 7 bases outside the gene matches. The CDR3 here is CASSFQRGRTGELFF. CDR3 nucleotide sequence: TGTGCCAGCAGTTTCCAGCGGGGGCGCACCGGGGAGCTGTTTTTT.

The CDR3 loop is CASSEIASSSYNEQFF. The CDR3 nucleotides read TGTGCCAGCAGTGAAATTGCGTCGAGCTCCTACAATGAGCAGTTCTTC. This sequence joins TRBV6-1 and TRBJ2-1; D not resolved. Germline CDR1 reads MNHNS; CDR2 reads SASEGT. CDR3 size: 16 residues. V was clipped by 2 bases and J by 0 bases, with 11 bases between them.

About this clone: Other DNA sequences in this specimen translate into the identical CDR3. This chain links TRBV5-1 with TRBJ2-5; 7 nucleotides agree with TRBD2. Trimming took 0 bases from V and 4 from J; bases not matched to a gene: 0. This CDR3 region has 13 residues. Germline V gene sequence: CDR1 SGHRS, CDR2 YFSETQ. The CDR3 DNA reads TGCGCCAGCAGCTTGGGCGGGAGAGAGACCCAGTACTTC. Encoded protein: CASSLGGRETQYF.

This sequence joins TRBV25-1 and TRBJ2-6; the D is unclear. CDR1 and CDR2 from the germline V gene are MGHDK and SYGVNS. V lost 5 bases and J lost 0, with 11 bases in between. This CDR3 comprises 16 residues. The CDR3 DNA is TGTGCCAGCAGTCCCCGACACAACTCTGGGGCCAACGTCCTGACTTTC. Translated: CASSPRHNSGANVLTF.

This clone has just a few counts. This chain connects TRBV2 to TRBJ1-3, with 9 bases aligning to TRBD1. The CDR3 runs to 15 residues. V was pared by 4 bases and J by 3 bases, with 4 bases of the junction left unmatched. Germline values: CDR1 SNHLY, CDR2 FYNNEI. The CDR3 region is CASSVQGAGGNTIYF. The CDR3 nucleotides are TGTGCCAGCAGTGTACAGGGGGCGGGTGGAAACACCATATATTTT.

The rearrangement joins TRBV6-5 to TRBJ2-3, with D uncertain. Per the germline V gene, CDR1 is MNHEY and CDR2 is SVGAGI. CDR3 length: 13 amino acids. Trimming pared 6 bases from V and 2 bases from J, leaving 9 bases between. CDR3 in amino acids: CASRPDSTDTQYF. In DNA form, the CDR3 reads TGTGCCAGCAGGCCAGATTCCACAGATACGCAGTATTTT.

The chain combines TRBV5-1 with TRBJ1-3; weak D call: TRBD1 (5 bases). The CDR3 is 16 amino acids. The V end was cut by 5 bases, the J end by 1 base, with 16 bases between. Germline V gene lookup returns CDR1 SGHRS and CDR2 YFSETQ. The CDR3 region is CASSVAQGGSGNTIYF. The CDR3, as DNA: TGCGCCAGCAGTGTTGCGCAGGGAGGATCTGGAAACACCATATATTTT.

This clone was seen a single time. CDR3 nucleotides: TGTGCCAGCAGCCGGACAGGGGCGCGTACTGAAGCTTTCTTT. Translating gives CASSRTGARTEAFF. The chain is built from TRBV2 and TRBJ1-1; 9 nucleotides align to TRBD1. V shed 6 bases, J shed 5 bases, and the junction held 7 bases outside the gene matches. Germline CDR1 SNHLY, CDR2 FYNNEI. This CDR3 contains 14 residues.

J is TRBJ1-5 and V is TRBV7-2; 7 nucleotides line up with TRBD1. The germline V gene encodes CDR1 SGHTA and CDR2 FQGNSA. V was pared by 6 bases and J by 0 bases, with 8 bases of the junction left unmatched. CDR3 length equals 16 residues. DNA of the CDR3: TGTGCCAGCAGTTACAGGGGACAAATTAGCAATCAGCCCCAGCATTTT. It specifies CASSYRGQISNQPQHF.